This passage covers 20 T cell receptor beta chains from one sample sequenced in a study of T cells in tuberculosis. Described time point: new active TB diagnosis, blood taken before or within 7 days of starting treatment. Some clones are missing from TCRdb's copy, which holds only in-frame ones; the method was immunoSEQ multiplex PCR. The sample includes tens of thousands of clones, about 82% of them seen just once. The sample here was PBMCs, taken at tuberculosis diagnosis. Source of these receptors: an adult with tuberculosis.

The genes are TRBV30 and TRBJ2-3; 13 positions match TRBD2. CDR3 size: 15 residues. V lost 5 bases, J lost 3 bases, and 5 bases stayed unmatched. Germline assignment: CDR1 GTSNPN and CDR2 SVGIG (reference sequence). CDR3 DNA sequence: TGTGCCTGGGAGACTAGCGGGGGGCCAACAGATACGCAGTATTTT. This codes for CAWETSGGPTDTQYF.

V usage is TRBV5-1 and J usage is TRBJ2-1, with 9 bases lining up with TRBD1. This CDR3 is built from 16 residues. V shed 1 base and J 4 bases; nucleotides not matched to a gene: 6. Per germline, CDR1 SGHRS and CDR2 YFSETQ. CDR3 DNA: TGCGCCAGCAGCTTGTATTCGGACAGGGGATACAATGAGCAGTTCTTC. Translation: CASSLYSDRGYNEQFF.

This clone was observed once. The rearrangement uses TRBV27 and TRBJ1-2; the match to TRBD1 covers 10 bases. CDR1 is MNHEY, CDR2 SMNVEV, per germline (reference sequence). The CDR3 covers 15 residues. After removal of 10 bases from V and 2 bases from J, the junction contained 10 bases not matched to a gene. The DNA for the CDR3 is TGTGCCACTGCGGGACAGGGGATGGGCAACTATGGCTACACCTTC. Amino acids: CATAGQGMGNYGYTF.

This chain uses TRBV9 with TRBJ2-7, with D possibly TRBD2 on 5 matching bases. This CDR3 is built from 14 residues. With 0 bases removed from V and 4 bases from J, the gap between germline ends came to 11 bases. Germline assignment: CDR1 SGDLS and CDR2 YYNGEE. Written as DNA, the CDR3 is TGTGCCAGCAGCGTAGACCTAGCTGGGTACGAGCAGTACTTC. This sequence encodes CASSVDLAGYEQYF.

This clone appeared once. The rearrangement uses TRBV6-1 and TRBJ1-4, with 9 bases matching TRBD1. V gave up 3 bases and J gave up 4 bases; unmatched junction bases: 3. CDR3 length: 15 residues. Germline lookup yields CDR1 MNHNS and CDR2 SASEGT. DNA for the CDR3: TGTGCCAGCAGTGACGCGACAGGGGGTAATGAAAAACTGTTTTTT. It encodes CASSDATGGNEKLFF.

The CDR3 loop is CASSYFFKAGGRADTQYF. In nucleotides, the CDR3 is TGTGCCAGCAGCTACTTCTTTAAAGCGGGGGGGCGGGCAGATACGCAGTATTTT. The chain carries TRBV7-8 and TRBJ2-3; 10 nucleotides agree with TRBD2. The ends lost 4 bases at V and 4 bases at J; junction bases unmatched: 14. The germline V gene encodes CDR1 SGHVS and CDR2 FQNEAQ. CDR3 length equals 18 residues.

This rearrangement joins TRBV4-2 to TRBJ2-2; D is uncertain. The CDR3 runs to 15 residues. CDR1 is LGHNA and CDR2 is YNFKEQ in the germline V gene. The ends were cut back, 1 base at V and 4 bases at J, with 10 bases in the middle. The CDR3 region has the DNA TGTGCCAGCAGCCAAGTGGAGTTCCCCACCGGGGAGCTGTTTTTT. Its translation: CASSQVEFPTGELFF.

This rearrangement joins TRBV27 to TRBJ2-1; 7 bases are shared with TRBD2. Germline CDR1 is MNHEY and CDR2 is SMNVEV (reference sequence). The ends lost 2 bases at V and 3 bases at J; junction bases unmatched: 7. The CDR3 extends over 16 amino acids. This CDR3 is CASSLMGRGNYNEQFF. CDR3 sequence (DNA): TGTGCCAGCAGTTTAATGGGGCGGGGGAACTACAATGAGCAGTTCTTC.

The DNA of the CDR3 is TGTGCCAGCAGAATAGCGGGAGTTAGCACAGATACGCAGTATTTT. Translation: CASRIAGVSTDTQYF. This chain links TRBV28 with TRBJ2-3; 9 bases align to TRBD2. Germline lookup yields CDR1 MDHEN and CDR2 SYDVKM. V was clipped by 6 bases and J by 0 bases; unmatched bases: 4. The CDR3 loop spans 15 amino acids.

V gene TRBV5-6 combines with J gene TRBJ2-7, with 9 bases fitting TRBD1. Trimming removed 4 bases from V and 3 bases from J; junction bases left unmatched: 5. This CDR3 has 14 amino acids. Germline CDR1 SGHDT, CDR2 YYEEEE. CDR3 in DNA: TGTGCCAGCAGCCGCGGGACAGGGCTCTACGAGCAGTACTTC. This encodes CASSRGTGLYEQYF.

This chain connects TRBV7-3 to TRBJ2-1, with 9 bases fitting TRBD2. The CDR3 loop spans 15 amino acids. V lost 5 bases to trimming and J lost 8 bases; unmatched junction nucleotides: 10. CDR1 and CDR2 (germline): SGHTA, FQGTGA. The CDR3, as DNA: TGTGCCAGCAGCCCCGCGGGGACTAGCAACCATGAGCAGTTCTTC. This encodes CASSPAGTSNHEQFF.

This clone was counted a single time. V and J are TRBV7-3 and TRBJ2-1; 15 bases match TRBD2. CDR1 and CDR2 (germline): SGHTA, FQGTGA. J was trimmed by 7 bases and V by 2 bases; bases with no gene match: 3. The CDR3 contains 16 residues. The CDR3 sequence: CASSLGTSGRRNEQFF. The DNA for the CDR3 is TGTGCCAGCAGCTTAGGGACTAGCGGGAGGAGGAATGAGCAGTTCTTC.

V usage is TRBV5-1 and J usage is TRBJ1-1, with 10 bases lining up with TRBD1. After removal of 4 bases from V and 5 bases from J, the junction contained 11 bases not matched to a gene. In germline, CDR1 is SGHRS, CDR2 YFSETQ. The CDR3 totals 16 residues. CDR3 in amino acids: CASSRAETGGRTEAFF. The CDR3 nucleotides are TGCGCCAGCAGCCGAGCGGAGACAGGGGGCCGGACTGAAGCTTTCTTT.

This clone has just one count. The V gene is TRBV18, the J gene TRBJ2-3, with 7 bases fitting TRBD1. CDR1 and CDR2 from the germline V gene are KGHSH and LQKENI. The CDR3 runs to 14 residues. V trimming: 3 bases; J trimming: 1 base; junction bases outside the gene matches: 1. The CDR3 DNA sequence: TGTGCCAGCTCACCGGGGACAGGCACAGATACGCAGTATTTT. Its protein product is CASSPGTGTDTQYF. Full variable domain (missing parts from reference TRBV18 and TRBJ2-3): NAGVMQNPRHLVRRRGQEARLRCSPMKGHSHVYWYRQLPEEGLKFMVYLQKENIIDESGMPKERFSAEFPKEGPSILRIQQVVRGDSAAYFCASSPGTGTDTQYFGPGTRLTVL.

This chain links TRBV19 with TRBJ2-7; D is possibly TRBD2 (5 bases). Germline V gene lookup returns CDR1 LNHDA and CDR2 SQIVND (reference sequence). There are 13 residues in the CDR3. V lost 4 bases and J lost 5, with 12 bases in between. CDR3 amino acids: CASSRGPEHEQYF. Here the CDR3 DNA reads TGTGCCAGTAGTAGAGGGCCAGAGCACGAGCAGTACTTC.

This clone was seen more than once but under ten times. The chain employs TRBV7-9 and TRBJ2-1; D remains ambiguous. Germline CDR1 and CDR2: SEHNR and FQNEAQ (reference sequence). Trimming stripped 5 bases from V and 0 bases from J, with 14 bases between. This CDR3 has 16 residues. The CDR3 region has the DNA TGTGCCAGCAGCCCCCCGTTGAGGTTCTCCTACAATGAGCAGTTCTTC. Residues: CASSPPLRFSYNEQFF.

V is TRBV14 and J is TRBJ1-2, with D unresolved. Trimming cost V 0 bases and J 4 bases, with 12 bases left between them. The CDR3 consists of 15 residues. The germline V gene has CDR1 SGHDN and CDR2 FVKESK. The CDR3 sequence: CASSQDQQTFYGYTF. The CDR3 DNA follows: TGTGCCAGCAGCCAAGATCAACAGACCTTCTATGGCTACACCTTC.

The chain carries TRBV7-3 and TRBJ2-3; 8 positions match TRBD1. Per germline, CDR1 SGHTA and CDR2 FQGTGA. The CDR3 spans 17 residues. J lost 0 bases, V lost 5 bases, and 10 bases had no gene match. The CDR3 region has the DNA TGTGCCAGCAGCCCGACAGGGGCGAGGGCTAGCACAGATACGCAGTATTTT. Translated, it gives CASSPTGARASTDTQYF.

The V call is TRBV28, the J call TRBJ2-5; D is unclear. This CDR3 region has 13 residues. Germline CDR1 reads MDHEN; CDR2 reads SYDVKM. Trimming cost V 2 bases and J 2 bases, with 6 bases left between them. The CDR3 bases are TGTGCCAGCAGTTTACTCCTACAAGAGACCCAGTACTTC. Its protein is CASSLLLQETQYF.

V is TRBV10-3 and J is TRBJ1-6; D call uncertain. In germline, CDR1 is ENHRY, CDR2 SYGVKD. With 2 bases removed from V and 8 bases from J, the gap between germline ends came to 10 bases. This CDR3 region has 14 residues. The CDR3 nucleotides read TGTGCCATCAGTGAGGGGCAGAGAGATTCACCCCTCCACTTT. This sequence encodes CAISEGQRDSPLHF.